These 8 T cell receptor beta chains share one sample of origin, sequenced in a study of blood T cells in healthy people across ages. PCR was performed a second time for about 7 to 12 cycles using a sample-barcoded 5' primer and a J-beta primer mix. TCRdb passed the 5' RACE reads through MiXCR, listing each CDR3 protein once. The sample has about 730,000 distinct CDR3 sequences; roughly two fifths are singletons. The sample consisted of blood. These TCRs come from a woman aged 55-69 years in good health.

The chain joins TRBV27 to TRBJ1-2, with TRBD1 matching 8 bases. Losses at the gene ends were 4 bases for V and 6 bases for J; bases not matched to a gene: 7. The CDR3 runs to 14 residues. Germline V gene lookup returns CDR1 MNHEY and CDR2 SMNVEV (reference sequence). The CDR3 reads CASSSDRVEDGYTF. Written as DNA, the CDR3 is TGTGCCAGCAGTTCGGACAGGGTTGAGGATGGCTACACCTTC.

This clonotype has only a few counts. V gene TRBV11-2 combines with J gene TRBJ2-4; 7 bases align to TRBD1. The J call may be in error: the DNA end matches TRBJ2-7 better. The CDR3 has 14 residues. The germline gives CDR1 SGHAT, CDR2 FQNNGV. The CDR3 sequence is CASSPPRQGYEQYF. CDR3 in DNA: TGTGCCAGCAGCCCTCCTCGACAGGGCTACGAGCAGTACTTC.

This clonotype showed up just a few times. The rearrangement uses TRBV20-1 and TRBJ2-3; TRBD2 agrees at 13 bases. J lost 5 bases, V lost 0 bases, and 8 bases had no gene match. Germline lookup yields CDR1 DFQATT and CDR2 SNEGSKA (reference sequence). There are 17 residues in the CDR3. Here the CDR3 reads CSARDSATSGRKDTQYF. Here the CDR3 DNA reads TGCAGTGCTAGAGATTCTGCGACTAGCGGGAGGAAAGATACGCAGTATTTT.

This clonotype was recorded once. V gene TRBV3-1 combines with J gene TRBJ1-1; D remains ambiguous. The length of the CDR3 is 14 residues. Germline V CDR1 and CDR2: LGHDT, YNNKEL (reference sequence). Trimming removed 0 bases at V and 0 bases at J, with 5 bases between. CDR3 loop: CASSQEWMNTEAFF. CDR3 nucleotide sequence: TGTGCCAGCAGCCAAGAATGGATGAACACTGAAGCTTTCTTT.

V usage is TRBV20-1 and J usage is TRBJ2-3; 7 bases line up with TRBD2. J lost 1 base, V lost 3 bases, and 10 bases had no gene match. The length of the CDR3 is 16 residues. Germline V CDR1 and CDR2: DFQATT, SNEGSKA (reference sequence). Here the CDR3 reads CSASPGRGSGTDTQYF. Here the CDR3 DNA reads TGCAGTGCTAGTCCCGGTCGCGGGAGCGGCACAGATACGCAGTATTTT.

This clonotype has a handful of counts. This chain uses TRBV20-1 with TRBJ1-5; maybe TRBD1 (5 bases). The V end was cut by 5 bases, the J end by 5 bases, with 13 bases between. The germline gives CDR1 DFQATT, CDR2 SNEGSKA (reference sequence). CDR3 length: 13 amino acids. CDR3 amino acids: CSAGGKGHQPQHF. The DNA for the CDR3 is TGCAGTGCTGGGGGAAAAGGGCATCAGCCCCAGCATTTT.

The rearrangement joins TRBV14 to TRBJ1-2; D call uncertain. V lost 2 bases and J 4 bases, leaving 8 bases between the germline ends. The CDR3 extends over 13 amino acids. Germline V gene sequence: CDR1 SGHDN, CDR2 FVKESK. The CDR3: CASSQIGSYGYTF. The CDR3 DNA follows: TGTGCCAGCAGCCAAATAGGAAGCTATGGCTACACCTTC.

This clonotype was seen only a few times. The chain is built from TRBV9 and TRBJ2-1; TRBD2 agrees at 7 bases. The CDR3 has 16 residues. Trimming removed 0 bases from V and 7 bases from J; junction bases left unmatched: 10. From germline, CDR1 is SGDLS and CDR2 YYNGEE. CDR3 loop: CASSVVPSGEGNEQFF. CDR3 in DNA: TGTGCCAGCAGCGTAGTCCCGTCGGGGGAGGGTAATGAGCAGTTCTTC.